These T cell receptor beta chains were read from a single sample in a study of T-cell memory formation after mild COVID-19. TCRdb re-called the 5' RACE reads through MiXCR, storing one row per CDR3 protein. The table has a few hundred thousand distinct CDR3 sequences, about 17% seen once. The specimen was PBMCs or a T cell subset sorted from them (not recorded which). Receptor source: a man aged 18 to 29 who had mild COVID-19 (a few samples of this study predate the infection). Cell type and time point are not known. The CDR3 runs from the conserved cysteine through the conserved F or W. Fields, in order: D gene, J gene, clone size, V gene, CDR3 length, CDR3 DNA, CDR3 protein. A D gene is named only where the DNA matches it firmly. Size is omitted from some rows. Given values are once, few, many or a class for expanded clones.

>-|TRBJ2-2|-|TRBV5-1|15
TGCGCCAGCGGAGGGACAGCTACGAACACCGGGGAGCTGTTTTTT
CASGGTATNTGELFF
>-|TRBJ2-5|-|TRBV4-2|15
TGTGCCAGCAGCCAAGGAAGGCTAGGGAGGGAGACCCAGTACTTC
CASSQGRLGRETQYF
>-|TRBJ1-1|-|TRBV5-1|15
TGCGCCAGCAGCTTGGCTCGGGGGGCGGCCACTGAAGCTTTCTTT
CASSLARGAATEAFF
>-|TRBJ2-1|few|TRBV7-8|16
TGTGCCAGCAGCTTAGGGTGGGGGAGCTCCTACAATGAGCAGTTCTTC
CASSLGWGSSYNEQFF
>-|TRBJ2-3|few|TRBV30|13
TGTGCCTGGAGTGTGCTTAGCACAGATACGCAGTATTTT
CAWSVLSTDTQYF
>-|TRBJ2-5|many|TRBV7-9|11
TGTGCCAGCAGTTTGTTAGAGACCCAGTACTTC
CASSLLETQYF
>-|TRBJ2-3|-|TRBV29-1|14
TGCAGCGTTGAAGGCGGGGGCGGGGGAGATACGCAGTATTTT
CSVEGGGGGDTQYF
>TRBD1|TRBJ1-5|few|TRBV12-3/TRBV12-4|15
TGTGCCAGCAGACCGCAGGGGGTTAGCAATCAGCCCCAGCATTTT
CASRPQGVSNQPQHF
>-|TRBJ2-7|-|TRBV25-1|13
TGTGCCAGCAGTCGGGCAGGGCAAGACGAGCAGTACTTC
CASSRAGQDEQYF
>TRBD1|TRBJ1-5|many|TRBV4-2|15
TGTGCCAGCAGCCAACAGGGGGCTAGCAATCAGCCCCAGCATTTT
CASSQQGASNQPQHF
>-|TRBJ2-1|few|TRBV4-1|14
TGCGCCAGCAGCCAACCGACGCGGTCGAATGAGCAGTTCTTC
CASSQPTRSNEQFF
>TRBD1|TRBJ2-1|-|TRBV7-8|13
TGTGCCAGCAGCTTGGACAGGGGTCGGGAGCAGTTCTTC
CASSLDRGREQFF
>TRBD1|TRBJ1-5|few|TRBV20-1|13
TGCAGTGCTAGCACACAGGGGAATCAGCCCCAGCATTTT
CSASTQGNQPQHF
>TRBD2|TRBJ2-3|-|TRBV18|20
TGTGCCAGCTCACCGCTACTAGCGGGGGGGCCCAGTCAAACCACAGATACGCAGTATTTT
CASSPLLAGGPSQTTDTQYF
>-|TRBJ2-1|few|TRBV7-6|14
TGTGCCAGCAGCCCCGGGCAGGTTTACAATGAGCAGTTCTTC
CASSPGQVYNEQFF
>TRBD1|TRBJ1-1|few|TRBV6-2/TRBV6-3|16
TGTGCCAGCAGTTCGCAGCGGACAGGTGAGAACACTGAAGCTTTCTTT
CASSSQRTGENTEAFF
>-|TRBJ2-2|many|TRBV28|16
TGTGCCAGCAGTTTTGGACTCTCAATGGGGACCGGGGAGCTGTTTTTT
CASSFGLSMGTGELFF
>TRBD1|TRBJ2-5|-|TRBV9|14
TGTGCCAGCAGCGCCAATCAGGGGGTCGAGACCCAGTACTTC
CASSANQGVETQYF
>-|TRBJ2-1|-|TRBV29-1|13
TGCAGCGTTGACAGGGTTTCCTACAATGAGCAGTTCTTC
CSVDRVSYNEQFF
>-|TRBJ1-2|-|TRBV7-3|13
TGTGCCAGCAGCTTCGACGAGGCCTATGGCTACACCTTC
CASSFDEAYGYTF
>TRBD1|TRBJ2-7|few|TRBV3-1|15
TGTGCCAGCAGCCCGATCGGGACAGCCTACTACGAGCAGTACTTC
CASSPIGTAYYEQYF
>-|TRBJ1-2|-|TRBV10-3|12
TGTGCCATCAGTGATAACGACTATGGCTACACCTTC
CAISDNDYGYTF
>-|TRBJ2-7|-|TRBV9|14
TGTGCCAGCAGCGTTCTAGAGGGTGGGTACGAGCAGTACTTC
CASSVLEGGYEQYF
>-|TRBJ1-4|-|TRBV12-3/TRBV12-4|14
TGTGCCAGCTGCTCCCGGGGGATTAATGAAAAACTGTTTTTT
CASCSRGINEKLFF
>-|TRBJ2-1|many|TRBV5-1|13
TGCGCCAGCAGCCAACGTAGCGTGGGTGAGCAGTTCTTC
CASSQRSVGEQFF
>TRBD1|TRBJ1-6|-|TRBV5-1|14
TGCGCCAGCAGCGCCGGGACAGAAGGTTCACCCCTCCACTTT
CASSAGTEGSPLHF
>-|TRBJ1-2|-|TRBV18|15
TGTGCCAGCTCACCATTCCCCAGGGAGAACTATGGCTACACCTTC
CASSPFPRENYGYTF
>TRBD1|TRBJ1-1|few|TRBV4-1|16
TGCGCCAGCAGCCAACAGGAGCGCCTGGGACAGACTGAAGCTTTCTTT
CASSQQERLGQTEAFF
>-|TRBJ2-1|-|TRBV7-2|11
TGTGCCAGCAGCTCTTATGGGGAGCAGTTCTTC
CASSSYGEQFF
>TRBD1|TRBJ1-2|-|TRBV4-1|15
TGCGCCAGCAGCGCCCCAGGCAGGGGGCGTAATGGCTACACCTTC
CASSAPGRGRNGYTF
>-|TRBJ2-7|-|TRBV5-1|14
TGCGCCAGCAGCGGGGGGGGCCTGGCCTACGAGCAGTACTTC
CASSGGGLAYEQYF
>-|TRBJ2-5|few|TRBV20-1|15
TGCAGTGCTAGAGATCCCCCAGGGTGGCCTTGGACCCAGTACTTC
CSARDPPGWPWTQYF
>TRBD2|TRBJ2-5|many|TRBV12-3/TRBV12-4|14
TGTGCCAGCAGTCCGACTAGCGGGGGTTTGGCCCAGTACTTC
CASSPTSGGLAQYF
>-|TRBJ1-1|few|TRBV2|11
TGTGCCACGCGCGAGAACACTGAAGCTTTCTTT
CATRENTEAFF
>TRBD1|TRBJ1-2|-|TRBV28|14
TGTGCCAGCATCCAGGGGGCTGAAGGATATGGCTACACCTTC
CASIQGAEGYGYTF
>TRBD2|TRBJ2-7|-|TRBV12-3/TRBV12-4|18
TGTGCCGGATCGGGCTTCCTAGCGGGGGGGCCCGTAGGCTACGAGCAGTACTTC
CAGSGFLAGGPVGYEQYF
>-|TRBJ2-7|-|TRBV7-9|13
TGTGCCAGCAGCTTAGAAGATCAGGCCGAGCAGTACTTC
CASSLEDQAEQYF
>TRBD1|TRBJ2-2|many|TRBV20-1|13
TGCAGTGTCGACAGGGGAACGACCGGGGAGCTGTTTTTT
CSVDRGTTGELFF
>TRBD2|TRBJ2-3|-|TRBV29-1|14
TGCAGCGTGGGACTAGCGGGGCTCACAGATACGCAGTATTTT
CSVGLAGLTDTQYF
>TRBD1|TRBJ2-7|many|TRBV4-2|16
TGTGCCAGCAGCCAAGTTTTCGGGGCAGGGGGCTACGAGCAGTACTTC
CASSQVFGAGGYEQYF
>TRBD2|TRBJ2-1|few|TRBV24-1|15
TGTGCCACCAGTGATACTAGCGGGGGATGGGATGAGCAGTTCTTC
CATSDTSGGWDEQFF